This T cell receptor (beta chain) originates from a study of T cell repertoires in cytomegalovirus infection. The length of the CDR3 is 14 residues. Germline CDR1 and CDR2: SGHAT and FQNNGV. V dropped 1 base and J dropped 3 bases, with 7 bases sitting between them. TCRdb recomputed calls from the reads with MiXCR, one row per CDR3 protein. Here the sample spans 150,000 to 200,000 distinct CDR3 sequences, approximately 30% being singletons. The receptor comes from a human donor in good health (CMV status not recorded). Some clones in this sample may be carry-over from other donors' samples. The sequencing input was PBMCs. The rearrangement joins TRBV11-2 to TRBJ2-1; maybe TRBD2 (5 bases). The CDR3 DNA reads TGTGCCAGCAGCTTAGGGGGAGACTACAATGAGCAGTTCTTC. Amino acids: CASSLGGDYNEQFF.